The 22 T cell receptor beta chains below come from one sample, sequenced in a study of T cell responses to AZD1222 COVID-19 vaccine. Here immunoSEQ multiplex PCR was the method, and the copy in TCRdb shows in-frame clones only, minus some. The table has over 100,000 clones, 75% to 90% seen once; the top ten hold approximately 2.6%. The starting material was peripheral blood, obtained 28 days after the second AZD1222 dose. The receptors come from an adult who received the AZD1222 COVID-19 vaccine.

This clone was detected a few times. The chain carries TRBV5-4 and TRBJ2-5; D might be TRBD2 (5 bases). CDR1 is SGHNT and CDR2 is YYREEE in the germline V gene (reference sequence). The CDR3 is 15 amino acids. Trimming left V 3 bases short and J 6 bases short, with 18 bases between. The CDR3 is CASSSSPDWQKTQYF. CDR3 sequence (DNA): TGTGCCAGCAGCTCTTCTCCGGACTGGCAGAAGACCCAGTACTTC.

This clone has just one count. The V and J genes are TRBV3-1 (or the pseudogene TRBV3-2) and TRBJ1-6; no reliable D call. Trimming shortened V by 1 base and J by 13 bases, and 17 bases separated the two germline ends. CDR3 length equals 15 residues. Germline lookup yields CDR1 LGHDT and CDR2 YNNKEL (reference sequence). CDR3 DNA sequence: TGTGCCAGCAGCCAAGGCGGTGAGCTTGCTTTCCCCCTCCACTTT. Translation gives CASSQGGELAFPLHF.

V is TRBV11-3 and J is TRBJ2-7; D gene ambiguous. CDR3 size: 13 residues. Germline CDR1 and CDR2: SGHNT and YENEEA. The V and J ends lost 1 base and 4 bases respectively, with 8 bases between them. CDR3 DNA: TGTGCCAGCAGCTTAGGGGAAACGTACGAGCAGTACTTC. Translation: CASSLGETYEQYF. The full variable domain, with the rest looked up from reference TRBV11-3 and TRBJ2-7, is EAGVVQSPRYKIIEKKQPVAFWCNPISGHNTLYWYLQNLGQGPELLIRYENEEAVDDSQLPKDRFSAERLKGVDSTLKIQPAELGDSAVYLCASSLGETYEQYFGPGTRLTVT.

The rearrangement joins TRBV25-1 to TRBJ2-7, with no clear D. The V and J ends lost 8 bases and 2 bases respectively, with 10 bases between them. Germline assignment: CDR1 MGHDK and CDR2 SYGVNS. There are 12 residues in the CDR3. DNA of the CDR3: TGTGCCAGCCAGAGCCCCCCCTACGAGCAGTACTTC. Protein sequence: CASQSPPYEQYF.

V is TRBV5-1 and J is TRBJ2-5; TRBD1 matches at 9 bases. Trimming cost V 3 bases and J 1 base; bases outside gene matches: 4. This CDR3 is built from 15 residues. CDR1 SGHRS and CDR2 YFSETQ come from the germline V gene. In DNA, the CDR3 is TGCGCCAGCAGCTCGGACAGGGGTTCCCAAGAGACCCAGTACTTC. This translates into CASSSDRGSQETQYF.

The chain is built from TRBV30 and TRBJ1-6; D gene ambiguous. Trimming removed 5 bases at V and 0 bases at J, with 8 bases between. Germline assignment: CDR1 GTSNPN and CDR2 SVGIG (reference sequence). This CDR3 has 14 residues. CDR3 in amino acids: CAWALTSYNSPLHF. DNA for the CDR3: TGTGCCTGGGCCCTCACCTCCTATAATTCACCCCTCCACTTT.

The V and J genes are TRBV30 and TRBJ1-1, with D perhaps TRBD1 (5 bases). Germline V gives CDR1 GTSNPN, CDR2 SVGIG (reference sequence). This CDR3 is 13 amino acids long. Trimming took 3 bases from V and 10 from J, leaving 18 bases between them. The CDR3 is CAWRDSFDWGAFF. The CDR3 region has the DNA TGTGCCTGGAGAGACAGCTTTGATTGGGGAGCTTTCTTT.

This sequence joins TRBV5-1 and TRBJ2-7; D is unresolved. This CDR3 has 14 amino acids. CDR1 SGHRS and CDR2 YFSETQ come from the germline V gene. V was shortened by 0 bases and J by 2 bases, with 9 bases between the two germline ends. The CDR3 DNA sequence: TGCGCCAGCAGCTTGGTTTCAGGCCCCTACGAGCAGTACTTC. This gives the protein CASSLVSGPYEQYF.

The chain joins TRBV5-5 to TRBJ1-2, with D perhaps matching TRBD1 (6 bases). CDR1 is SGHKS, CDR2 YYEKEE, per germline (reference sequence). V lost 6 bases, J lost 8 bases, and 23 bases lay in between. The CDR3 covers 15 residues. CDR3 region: CASNLQGPVFWGYTF. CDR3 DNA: TGTGCCAGCAACTTACAGGGCCCAGTGTTTTGGGGCTACACCTTC.

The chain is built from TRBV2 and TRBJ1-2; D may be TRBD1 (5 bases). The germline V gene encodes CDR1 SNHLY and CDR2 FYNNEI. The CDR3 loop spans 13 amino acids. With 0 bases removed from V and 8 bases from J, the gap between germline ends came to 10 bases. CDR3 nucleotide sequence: TGTGCCAGCAGTGAAGCGATCAGGGACGGCTACACCTTC. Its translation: CASSEAIRDGYTF.

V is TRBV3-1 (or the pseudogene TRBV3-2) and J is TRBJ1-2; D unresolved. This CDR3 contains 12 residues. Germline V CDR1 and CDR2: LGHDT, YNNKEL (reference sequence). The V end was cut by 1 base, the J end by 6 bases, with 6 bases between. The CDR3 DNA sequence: TGTGCCAGCAGCCAAGGGCAACATGGCTACACCTTC. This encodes CASSQGQHGYTF.

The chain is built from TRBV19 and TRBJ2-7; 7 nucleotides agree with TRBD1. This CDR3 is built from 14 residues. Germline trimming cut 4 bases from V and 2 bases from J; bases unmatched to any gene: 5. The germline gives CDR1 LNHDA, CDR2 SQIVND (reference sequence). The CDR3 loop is CASSNRDSPYEQYF. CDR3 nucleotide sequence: TGTGCCAGTAGTAACCGGGACAGCCCCTACGAGCAGTACTTC.

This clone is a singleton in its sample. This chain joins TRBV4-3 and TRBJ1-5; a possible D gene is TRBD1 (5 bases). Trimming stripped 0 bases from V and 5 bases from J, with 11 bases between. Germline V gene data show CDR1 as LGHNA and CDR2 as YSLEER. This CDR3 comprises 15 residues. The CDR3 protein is CASSQDWGGDQPQHF. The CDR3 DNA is TGCGCCAGCAGCCAAGATTGGGGGGGAGATCAGCCCCAGCATTTT.

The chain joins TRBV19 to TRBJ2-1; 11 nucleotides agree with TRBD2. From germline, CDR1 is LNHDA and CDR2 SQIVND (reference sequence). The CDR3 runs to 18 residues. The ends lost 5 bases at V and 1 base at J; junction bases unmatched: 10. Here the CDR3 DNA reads TGTGCCAGTAGTGTGTACCCCCGGACTAGCGGGTCCTACAATGAGCAGTTCTTC. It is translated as CASSVYPRTSGSYNEQFF.

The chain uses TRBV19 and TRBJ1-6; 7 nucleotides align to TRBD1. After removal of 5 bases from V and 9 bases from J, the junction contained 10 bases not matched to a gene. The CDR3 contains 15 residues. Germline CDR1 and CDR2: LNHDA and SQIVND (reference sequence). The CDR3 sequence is CASSSSTGSGSPLHF. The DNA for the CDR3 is TGTGCCAGTAGTTCCTCGACAGGGTCCGGTTCACCCCTCCACTTT.

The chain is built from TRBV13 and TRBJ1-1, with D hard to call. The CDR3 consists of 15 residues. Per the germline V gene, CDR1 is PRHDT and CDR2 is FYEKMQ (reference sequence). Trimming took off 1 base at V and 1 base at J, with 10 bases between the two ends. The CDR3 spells CASSLDVGSNTEAFF. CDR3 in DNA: TGTGCCAGCAGCTTAGATGTGGGATCGAACACTGAAGCTTTCTTT.

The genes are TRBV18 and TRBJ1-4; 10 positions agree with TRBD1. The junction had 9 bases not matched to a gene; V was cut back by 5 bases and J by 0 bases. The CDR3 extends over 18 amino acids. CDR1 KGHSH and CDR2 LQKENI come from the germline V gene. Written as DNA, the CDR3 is TGTGCCAGCTCAGTGACAGGGGGCCTAGGCGCAACTAATGAAAAACTGTTTTTT. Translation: CASSVTGGLGATNEKLFF.

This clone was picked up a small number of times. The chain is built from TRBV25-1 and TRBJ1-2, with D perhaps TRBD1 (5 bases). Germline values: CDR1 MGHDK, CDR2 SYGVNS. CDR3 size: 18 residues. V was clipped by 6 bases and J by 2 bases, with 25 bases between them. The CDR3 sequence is CASRGPTSVAGANYGYTF. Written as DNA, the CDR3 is TGTGCCAGCAGGGGACCTACCTCCGTGGCAGGAGCAAACTATGGCTACACCTTC.

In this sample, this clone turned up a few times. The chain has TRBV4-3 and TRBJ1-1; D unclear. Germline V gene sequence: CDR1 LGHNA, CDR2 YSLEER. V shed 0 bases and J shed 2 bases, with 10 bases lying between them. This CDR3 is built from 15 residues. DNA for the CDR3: TGCGCCAGCAGCCAAGATTTTGGACGTAACACTGAAGCTTTCTTT. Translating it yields CASSQDFGRNTEAFF.

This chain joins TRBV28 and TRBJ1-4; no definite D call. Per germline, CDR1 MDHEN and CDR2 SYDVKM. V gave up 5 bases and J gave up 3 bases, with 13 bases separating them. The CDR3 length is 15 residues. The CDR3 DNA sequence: TGTGCCAGCAGTGGCCCCGCAGGCCCTAATGAAAAACTGTTTTTT. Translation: CASSGPAGPNEKLFF.

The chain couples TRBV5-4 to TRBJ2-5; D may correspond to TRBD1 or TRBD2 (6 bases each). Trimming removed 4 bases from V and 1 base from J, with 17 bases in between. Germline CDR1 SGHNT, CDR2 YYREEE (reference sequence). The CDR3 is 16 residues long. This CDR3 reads CASSLHSGDTQETQYF. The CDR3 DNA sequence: TGTGCCAGCAGCCTTCACTCGGGGGACACCCAAGAGACCCAGTACTTC. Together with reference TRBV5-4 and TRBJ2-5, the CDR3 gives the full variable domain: ETGVTQSPTHLIKTRGQQVTLRCSSQSGHNTVSWYQQALGQGPQFIFQYYREEENGRGNFPPRFSGLQFPNYSSELNVNALELDDSALYLCASSLHSGDTQETQYFGPGTRLLVL.

The DNA of the CDR3 is TGTGCCAGCAGTTACGATGGCCTCCCCAATCAGCCCCAGCATTTT. Protein product: CASSYDGLPNQPQHF. The chain carries TRBV6-2 or TRBV6-3 and TRBJ1-5, with unresolved D. The V gene's germline CDR1 is MNHEY and CDR2 SVGEGT. The CDR3 spans 15 residues. Trimming cost V 2 bases and J 3 bases, with 11 bases left between them.